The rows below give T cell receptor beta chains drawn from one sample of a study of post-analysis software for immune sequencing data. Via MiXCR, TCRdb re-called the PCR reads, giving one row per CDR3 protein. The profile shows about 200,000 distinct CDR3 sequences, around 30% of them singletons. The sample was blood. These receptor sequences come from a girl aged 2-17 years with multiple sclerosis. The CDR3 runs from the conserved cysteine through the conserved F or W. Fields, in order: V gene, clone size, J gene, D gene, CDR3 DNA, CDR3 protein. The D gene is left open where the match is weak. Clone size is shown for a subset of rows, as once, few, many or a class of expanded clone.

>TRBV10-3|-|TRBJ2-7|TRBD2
TGTGCCATCAGAAAGGGACTAGGGGGATACAATGAGCAGTACTTC
CAIRKGLGGYNEQYF
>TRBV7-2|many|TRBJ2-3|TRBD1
TGTGCCAGCAGCTTAGTCGGGACAGGGGGCGCAGATACGCAGTATTTT
CASSLVGTGGADTQYF
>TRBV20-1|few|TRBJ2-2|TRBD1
TGCAGTGCTAGGGACAGGGTTTTCAACACCGGGGAGCTGTTTTTT
CSARDRVFNTGELFF
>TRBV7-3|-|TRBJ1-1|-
TGTGCCAGCAGCTTAAACGCGAACACTGAAGCTTTCTTT
CASSLNANTEAFF
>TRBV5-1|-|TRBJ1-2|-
TGCGCCAGCAGCAACGGTGTCGGTGGCTACACCTTC
CASSNGVGGYTF
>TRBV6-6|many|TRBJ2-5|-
TGTGCCAGCAGTTACTCGAGGGGCCAAGAGACCCAGTACTTC
CASSYSRGQETQYF
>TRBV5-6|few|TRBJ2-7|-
TGTGCCAGCAGCCCGACCCCCGGGGGCCACTACGAGCAGTACTTC
CASSPTPGGHYEQYF
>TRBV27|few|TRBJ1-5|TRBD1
TGTGCCAGCGCCGGGACAGGTCTTATAGGGGAACCCCAGCATTTT
CASAGTGLIGEPQHF
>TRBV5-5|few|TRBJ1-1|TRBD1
TGTGCCAGCAGCTTGGAGGGACTAGGGACAGACGAAGCTTTCTTT
CASSLEGLGTDEAFF
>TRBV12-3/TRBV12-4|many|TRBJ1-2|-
TGTGCCAGCAGTCCGGACGGGGCTCGGGGCTACACCTTC
CASSPDGARGYTF
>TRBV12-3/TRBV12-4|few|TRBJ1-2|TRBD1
TGTGCCAGCAGCCCAACAGGGGGAGGAGGCTACACCTTC
CASSPTGGGGYTF
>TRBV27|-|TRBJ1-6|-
TGTGCCAGCCGTCTCCGTCGGGAGCGTTATTCACCCCTCCACTTT
CASRLRRERYSPLHF
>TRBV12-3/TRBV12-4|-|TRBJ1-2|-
TGTGCCAGCAGCCTGCAGGGTATCGATGGCTACACCTTC
CASSLQGIDGYTF
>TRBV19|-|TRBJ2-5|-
TGTGCCAGTAAGGGGACACCGCAAGAGACCCAGTACTTC
CASKGTPQETQYF
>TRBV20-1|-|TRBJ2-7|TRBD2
TGCAGTGTCTTCGGACCGGGACTAGCGGGATACGAGCAGTACTTC
CSVFGPGLAGYEQYF
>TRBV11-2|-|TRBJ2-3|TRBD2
TGTGCCAGCAGCTTAAGGACTAGCGAGTCACAGATTACGCAGTATTTT
CASSLRTSESQITQYF
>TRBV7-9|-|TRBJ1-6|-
TGTGCCAGCAGACGGGTGACGTCTAATTCACCCCTCCACTTT
CASRRVTSNSPLHF
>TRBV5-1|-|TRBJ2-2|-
TGCGCCAGCAGCCGCCTCAGTCTCGGGGTTGGAACCGGGGAGCTGTTTTTT
CASSRLSLGVGTGELFF
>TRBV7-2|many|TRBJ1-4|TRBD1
TGTGCCAGCAGCCGGAACAGGGGGCCAACAACTAATGAAAAACTGTTTTTT
CASSRNRGPTTNEKLFF
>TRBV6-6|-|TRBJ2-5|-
TGTGCCAGCAGTTACGAGGGCCGCAATGAGCAGTACTTC
CASSYEGRNEQYF
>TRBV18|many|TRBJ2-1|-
TGTGCCAGCTCACCCGGGGGGCGCTCCTACAATGAGCAGTTCTTC
CASSPGGRSYNEQFF
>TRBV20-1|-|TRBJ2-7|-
TGCAGTGCGAGAAACCCTACAGATTACGAGCAGTACTTC
CSARNPTDYEQYF
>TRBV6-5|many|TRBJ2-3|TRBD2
TGTGCCAGCAGTTACGGGGCGGGGGTCGGAGATACGCAGTATTTT
CASSYGAGVGDTQYF